These 17 T cell receptor beta chains came from one sample sequenced in a study of T cell responses to AZD1222 COVID-19 vaccine (dated by TCRdb to the early 2020s). The library was obtained by the immunoSEQ multiplex PCR assay. Here the immuneACCESS table is served through TCRdb, limited to in-frame sequences with V and J called. Missing clones are a known gap in these copies; in checked studies unresolved V genes cover under half, and the rest lacks a known reason. This sample has about 140,000 clones in its table, and 75% to 95% of those were observed once. 7.5% of the sample is held by the ten biggest clonotypes. The time point label of this sample denotes: about 28 days (+/-7) after the second vaccine dose. What this sample's treatment or condition label stands for: meningococcal conjugate vaccine given as trial control. This specimen was peripheral blood, taken 28 days after the second dose of the MenACWY control vaccine. These receptors came from an adult who received the MenACWY meningococcal vaccine as a control.

This clone was observed a single time. The sample holds other DNA sequences that translate to the same CDR3. This chain connects TRBV28 to TRBJ2-3, with 7 bases that match TRBD2. Losses at the gene ends were 2 bases for V and 4 bases for J; bases not matched to a gene: 3. The germline CDR1 and CDR2 sequences are MDHEN and SYDVKM. The CDR3 totals 14 residues. CDR3 bases: TGTGCCAGCAGTTTAGGGGGGGGGTCAGATACGCAGTATTTT. It translates to CASSLGGGSDTQYF.

In its sample, this clone was seen once. This chain joins TRBV19 and TRBJ2-5, with 10 bases lining up with TRBD2. This CDR3 spans 13 amino acids. Germline V lookup: CDR1 LNHDA, CDR2 SQIVND (reference sequence). The V gene end was trimmed by 4 bases and the J gene end by 5 bases; junction bases not matched to a gene: 1. CDR3 sequence: CASSTSGSETQYF. The CDR3 region has the DNA TGTGCCAGTAGTACTAGCGGGAGTGAGACCCAGTACTTC. The variable domain in full, completed from reference TRBV19 and TRBJ2-5, reads DGGITQSPKYLFRKEGQNVTLSCEQNLNHDAMYWYRQDPGQGLRLIYYSQIVNDFQKGDIAEGYSVSREKKESFPLTVTSAQKNPTAFYLCASSTSGSETQYFGPGTRLLVL.

This clone was seen only once. The chain combines TRBV5-4 with TRBJ2-1, with 7 bases that match TRBD2. This CDR3 has 16 residues. V shed 4 bases and J 1 base; nucleotides not matched to a gene: 8. From germline, CDR1 is SGHNT and CDR2 YYREEE (reference sequence). The CDR3 nucleotides are TGTGCCAGCAGCAACGAGCGGGATCCTTCCTACAATGAGCAGTTCTTC. As protein: CASSNERDPSYNEQFF.

V is TRBV28 and J is TRBJ2-2; D tentatively fits TRBD1 or TRBD2 (5 bases each). Germline lookup yields CDR1 MDHEN and CDR2 SYDVKM. V lost 10 bases, J lost 0 bases, and 12 bases lay in between. The CDR3 totals 14 residues. CDR3 loop: CATLRGSNTGELFF. CDR3 nucleotides: TGTGCCACGCTCCGGGGCTCGAACACCGGGGAGCTGTTTTTT.

This rearrangement joins TRBV4-3 to TRBJ2-7; D possibly corresponds to TRBD1 (6 bases). Germline V gene sequence: CDR1 LGHNA, CDR2 YSLEER. This CDR3 is built from 16 residues. Trimming stripped 0 bases from V and 5 bases from J, with 17 bases between. CDR3 region: CASSQDPTGLWNEQYF. The CDR3 nucleotides are TGCGCCAGCAGCCAAGACCCCACAGGGCTCTGGAACGAGCAGTACTTC.

The genes are TRBV6-5 and TRBJ2-7; TRBD1 matches 9 bases. Germline V lookup: CDR1 MNHEY, CDR2 SVGAGI. V lost 0 bases and J lost 3; bases outside the gene matches: 6. The CDR3 is 16 residues long. CDR3 sequence (DNA): TGTGCCAGCAGTTACTCGGGACAGGGACAGAACTACGAGCAGTACTTC. This encodes CASSYSGQGQNYEQYF.

The count of this clone is one. The chain recombines TRBV7-9 with TRBJ2-6; 7 nucleotides agree with TRBD1. The germline V gene has CDR1 SEHNR and CDR2 FQNEAQ (reference sequence). Unmatched junction bases numbered 6, after V lost 3 bases and J lost 4 bases. This CDR3 has 16 amino acids. The CDR3 coding sequence is TGTGCCAGCAGCTTTACCACAGGGGCGGGGGCCAACGTCCTGACTTTC. Amino acids: CASSFTTGAGANVLTF.

The chain joins TRBV5-1 to TRBJ1-5; TRBD1 is a possible D gene (6 bases). CDR1 SGHRS and CDR2 YFSETQ come from the germline V gene. The CDR3 totals 14 residues. V shed 4 bases and J shed 2 bases, with 10 bases lying between them. This CDR3 is CASSEGQGNQPQHF. Written as DNA, the CDR3 is TGCGCCAGCAGCGAGGGACAAGGCAATCAGCCCCAGCATTTT.

This chain links TRBV6-2 or TRBV6-3 with TRBJ1-1; unclear D gene. Deletions cut 0 bases from V and 1 base from J, with 12 bases between. In germline, CDR1 is MNHEY, CDR2 SVGEGT. The CDR3 contains 16 residues. The CDR3, as DNA: TGTGCCAGCAGTTACTCGAGGTGGGCCGCGAACACTGAAGCTTTCTTT. Translated: CASSYSRWAANTEAFF.

The V gene is TRBV7-2, the J gene TRBJ2-7; perhaps TRBD1 as D (6 bases). This CDR3 contains 14 residues. V was clipped by 4 bases and J by 3 bases, with 13 bases between them. From germline, CDR1 is SGHTA and CDR2 FQGNSA. DNA for the CDR3: TGTGCCAGCAGCTCTCCCGGGACAATCTACGAGCAGTACTTC. This sequence encodes CASSSPGTIYEQYF.

V usage is TRBV5-8 and J usage is TRBJ1-4; 7 bases line up with TRBD1. Germline CDR1 reads SGHTS; CDR2 reads YDEGEE. V gave up 5 bases and J gave up 8 bases; unmatched junction bases: 9. The CDR3 length is 14 residues. The CDR3 DNA sequence: TGTGCCAGCAGAAGGGGACAGACCGTCGAAAAACTGTTTTTT. Protein: CASRRGQTVEKLFF.

The J gene is TRBJ2-5, the V gene TRBV24-1, with 7 nucleotides matching TRBD1. Germline CDR1 is KGHDR and CDR2 is SFDVKD. With 4 bases clipped from V and 4 bases from J, the junction kept 5 bases outside the gene matches. CDR3 length equals 14 residues. The CDR3 protein is CATSEDYRGETQYF. CDR3 nucleotide sequence: TGTGCCACCAGTGAGGATTACAGGGGAGAGACCCAGTACTTC.

V and J are TRBV19 and TRBJ2-1; 7 bases match TRBD2. The germline CDR1 and CDR2 sequences are LNHDA and SQIVND (reference sequence). The V and J ends lost 3 bases and 6 bases, in that order; junction bases with no gene match: 8. The CDR3 has 15 amino acids. The CDR3 loop reads CASSIKAGLINEQFF. As DNA, the CDR3 is TGTGCCAGTAGTATTAAAGCGGGGCTTATCAATGAGCAGTTCTTC.

This sequence joins TRBV10-3 and TRBJ2-2; TRBD2 agrees at 16 bases. CDR3 length: 19 residues. Germline V gene data show CDR1 as ENHRY and CDR2 as SYGVKD. V shed 0 bases and J 2 bases; nucleotides not matched to a gene: 3. The CDR3 reads CAISESGLAGGTNTGELFF. CDR3 nucleotides: TGTGCCATCAGTGAGTCGGGACTAGCGGGGGGGACTAACACCGGGGAGCTGTTTTTT.

There are a few counts of this clone. The chain has TRBV6-2 or TRBV6-3 and TRBJ1-5; D call uncertain. V was cut by 3 bases and J by 4 bases, with 13 bases left in between. There are 15 residues in the CDR3. CDR1 and CDR2 (germline): MNHEY, SVGEGT. The CDR3 reads CASSYWQVLNQPQHF. The CDR3 nucleotides are TGTGCCAGCAGTTATTGGCAGGTCCTTAATCAGCCCCAGCATTTT.

The chain combines TRBV10-3 with TRBJ1-6; D gene uncertain. The CDR3 is 14 residues long. CDR1 and CDR2 (germline): ENHRY, SYGVKD. The V and J ends lost 0 bases and 9 bases respectively, with 9 bases between them. The CDR3 nucleotides read TGTGCCATCAGTGAGTCCCGGTGGATTTCACCCCTCCACTTT. Translation gives CAISESRWISPLHF.

CDR3 nucleotides: TGTGCCAGCAGACGGACTAGCGGAGCGCAAGAGACCCAGTACTTC. Translated: CASRRTSGAQETQYF. This chain joins TRBV6-5 and TRBJ2-5, with 10 bases fitting TRBD2. CDR3 size: 15 residues. The germline V gene encodes CDR1 MNHEY and CDR2 SVGAGI. Germline trimming cut 6 bases from V and 2 bases from J; bases unmatched to any gene: 6.